The 18 T cell receptor beta chains below were found in one sample sequenced in a study of shared clonotypes between healthy human individuals. Clones were read by immunoSEQ multiplex PCR, and TCRdb kept only the in-frame ones, dropping some. The sample has 500,000 or so clones; roughly 95% are singletons. The material sequenced was naive CD4+ T cells sorted from blood. Subset of the sample: CD45RA+ positively selected. The receptor source for this set is a woman aged 25 to 39 in good health.

The chain employs TRBV2 and TRBJ2-5, with 7 bases fitting TRBD1. The V gene end was trimmed by 4 bases and the J gene end by 11 bases; junction bases not matched to a gene: 7. CDR3 length: 12 residues. The germline CDR1 and CDR2 sequences are SNHLY and FYNNEI. The CDR3 reads CASSGDSREQYF. As DNA, the CDR3 is TGTGCCAGCAGTGGGGACAGTAGGGAGCAGTACTTC. Full variable domain (rest looked up from reference TRBV2 and TRBJ2-5): EPEVTQTPSHQVTQMGQEVILRCVPISNHLYFYWYRQILGQKVEFLVSFYNNEISEKSEIFDDQFSVERPDGSNFTLKIRSTKLEDSAMYFCASSGDSREQYFGPGTRLLVL.

The count of this clone is one. This rearrangement joins TRBV27 to TRBJ1-5; 8 bases align to TRBD1. Trimming cost V 3 bases and J 4 bases; bases outside gene matches: 5. The CDR3 has 15 amino acids. Germline-derived CDR1 and CDR2 are MNHEY and SMNVEV (reference sequence). CDR3 protein: CASSLGQEANQPQHF. The DNA for the CDR3 is TGTGCCAGCAGTTTGGGACAGGAGGCAAATCAGCCCCAGCATTTT.

The chain carries TRBV28 and TRBJ1-2; no definite D call. The CDR3 has 14 amino acids. V was trimmed by 7 bases and J by 5 bases, leaving 17 bases between them. Per germline, CDR1 MDHEN and CDR2 SYDVKM. CDR3 sequence (DNA): TGTGCCAGCAACCAACAGTCTTACCTATATGGCTACACCTTC. Amino acid sequence: CASNQQSYLYGYTF.

The V gene is TRBV11-3, the J gene TRBJ2-2; D is unresolved. The germline gives CDR1 SGHNT, CDR2 YENEEA. Trimming removed 7 bases from V and 3 bases from J, with 3 bases in between. This CDR3 spans 11 amino acids. CDR3 loop: CASTDTGELFF. The CDR3 nucleotides are TGTGCCAGCACGGACACCGGGGAGCTGTTTTTT. Variable domain in full (rest from reference TRBV11-3 and TRBJ2-2): EAGVVQSPRYKIIEKKQPVAFWCNPISGHNTLYWYLQNLGQGPELLIRYENEEAVDDSQLPKDRFSAERLKGVDSTLKIQPAELGDSAVYLCASTDTGELFFGEGSRLTVL.

CDR3 DNA: TGTGCCAGCAGCTATTTTGCAACAGATACGCAGTATTTT. This sequence encodes CASSYFATDTQYF. The rearrangement uses TRBV7-9 and TRBJ2-3, with D uncertain. V was clipped by 4 bases and J by 3 bases, with 8 bases between them. This CDR3 region has 13 residues. The germline gives CDR1 SEHNR, CDR2 FQNEAQ (reference sequence).

The chain uses TRBV2 and TRBJ2-7; a weak D match, TRBD1 (8 bases). V lost 8 bases and J lost 5, with 19 bases in between. Germline CDR1 SNHLY, CDR2 FYNNEI. CDR3 length: 14 residues. This CDR3 is CASPLGTGGDEQYF. Written as DNA, the CDR3 is TGTGCCAGCCCCCTCGGAACAGGGGGGGACGAGCAGTACTTC.

The chain joins TRBV28 to TRBJ1-2; tentative D call: TRBD1 (5 bases). The CDR3 is 17 residues long. V gave up 3 bases and J gave up 0 bases, with 17 bases separating them. Germline V gene lookup returns CDR1 MDHEN and CDR2 SYDVKM. The CDR3 DNA follows: TGTGCCAGCAGTTTGGTCGGGGCGCCAGAAGCTAACTATGGCTACACCTTC. It encodes CASSLVGAPEANYGYTF.

This chain links TRBV5-1 with TRBJ1-4; tentative D call: TRBD1 (5 bases). Per germline, CDR1 SGHRS and CDR2 YFSETQ. The ends were cut back, 1 base at V and 5 bases at J, with 9 bases in the middle. CDR3 length: 14 amino acids. CDR3 loop: CASSLKGKNEKLFF. The CDR3 coding sequence is TGCGCCAGCAGCTTGAAGGGGAAAAATGAAAAACTGTTTTTT.

The chain uses TRBV28 and TRBJ1-3; D remains ambiguous. V gave up 5 bases and J gave up 4 bases, with 6 bases separating them. Germline CDR1 and CDR2: MDHEN and SYDVKM. This CDR3 comprises 12 residues. CDR3 coding DNA: TGTGCCAGCAGTCTTCCGGGAAACACCATATATTTT. Translation gives CASSLPGNTIYF.

This clone was picked up one time. V usage is TRBV6-5 and J usage is TRBJ2-1; perhaps TRBD1 as D (6 bases). Germline V gene sequence: CDR1 MNHEY, CDR2 SVGAGI. This CDR3 spans 15 amino acids. V lost 6 bases and J 5 bases, leaving 17 bases between the germline ends. DNA for the CDR3: TGTGCCAGCAGCCCGAGGGGGAGAGGCGACAATGAGCAGTTCTTC. Its protein product is CASSPRGRGDNEQFF.

This chain uses TRBV27 with TRBJ2-2, with 7 bases matching TRBD1. This CDR3 is 14 amino acids long. CDR1 MNHEY and CDR2 SMNVEV come from the germline V gene (reference sequence). The V segment lost 5 bases and the J segment 4 bases; nucleotides outside the gene matches: 4. CDR3: CASSPQGPTGELFF. The DNA of the CDR3 is TGTGCCAGCAGTCCACAGGGGCCCACCGGGGAGCTGTTTTTT.

In nucleotides, the CDR3 is TGTGCCACCAGCTCACCAGGGGCTGGAGCTAATGAAAAACTGTTTTTT. This sequence encodes CATSSPGAGANEKLFF. The chain recombines TRBV10-3 with TRBJ1-4; the D gene is possibly TRBD1 (6 bases). This CDR3 contains 16 residues. V gave up 10 bases and J gave up 3 bases, with 21 bases separating them. Germline V gene data show CDR1 as ENHRY and CDR2 as SYGVKD.

The V gene is TRBV5-4, the J gene TRBJ1-2; 12 bases are shared with TRBD1. The CDR3 is 14 amino acids. J gave up 8 bases and V 4 bases, and 6 bases lay outside the gene matches. Per germline, CDR1 SGHNT and CDR2 YYREEE (reference sequence). CDR3 DNA sequence: TGTGCCAGCAGCCCGGGACAGGGGGCTTGGGGCTACACCTTC. This translates into CASSPGQGAWGYTF.

The V gene is TRBV18, the J gene TRBJ2-1, with TRBD2 matching 13 bases. Trimming removed 3 bases from V and 7 bases from J; junction bases left unmatched: 0. The CDR3 covers 14 residues. Germline loops: CDR1 KGHSH, CDR2 LQKENI. The CDR3 DNA is TGTGCCAGCTCACCGGGACTAGCGGGGAATGAGCAGTTCTTC. Protein product: CASSPGLAGNEQFF.

This rearrangement joins TRBV5-1 to TRBJ2-7; 12 positions match TRBD2. Germline assignment: CDR1 SGHRS and CDR2 YFSETQ. The CDR3 has 15 residues. V lost 4 bases and J lost 5; bases outside the gene matches: 7. This chain's CDR3 is CASSLTSGRVNEQYF. CDR3 coding DNA: TGCGCCAGCAGCCTGACTAGCGGGAGAGTAAACGAGCAGTACTTC.

Concerning this clone: One junction end does not reproduce the germline sequence, and a read error may be involved. The chain joins TRBV28 to TRBJ2-7; D may match TRBD1 or TRBD2 (5 bases each). The CDR3 runs to 12 residues. CDR1 and CDR2 from the germline V gene are MDHEN and SYDVKM. The CDR3 loop is CASGQGPYAQYF. Written as DNA, the CDR3 is TGTGCCAGCGGGCAGGGACCGTACGCGCAGTACTTC.

Concerning this clone itself: The sample holds other DNA sequences that translate to the same CDR3. The chain couples TRBV27 to TRBJ1-6; a possible D gene is TRBD1 (6 bases). V was shortened by 5 bases and J by 7 bases, with 12 bases between the two germline ends. CDR3 length: 14 amino acids. The germline V gene has CDR1 MNHEY and CDR2 SMNVEV (reference sequence). The CDR3 spells CASSLGGMNSPLHF. The CDR3 DNA reads TGTGCCAGCAGTCTAGGGGGGATGAATTCACCCCTCCACTTT.

V usage is TRBV6-6 and J usage is TRBJ2-5; tentatively, D is TRBD2 (5 bases). The last part of the DNA fits TRBJ2-7 better; the J call may be wrong. CDR1 is MNHNY and CDR2 is SVGAGI in the germline V gene (reference sequence). This CDR3 region has 16 residues. The CDR3 sequence is CASSYKARLRDYEQYF. The DNA of the CDR3 is TGTGCCAGCAGTTACAAGGCCCGACTAAGAGACTACGAGCAGTACTTC.